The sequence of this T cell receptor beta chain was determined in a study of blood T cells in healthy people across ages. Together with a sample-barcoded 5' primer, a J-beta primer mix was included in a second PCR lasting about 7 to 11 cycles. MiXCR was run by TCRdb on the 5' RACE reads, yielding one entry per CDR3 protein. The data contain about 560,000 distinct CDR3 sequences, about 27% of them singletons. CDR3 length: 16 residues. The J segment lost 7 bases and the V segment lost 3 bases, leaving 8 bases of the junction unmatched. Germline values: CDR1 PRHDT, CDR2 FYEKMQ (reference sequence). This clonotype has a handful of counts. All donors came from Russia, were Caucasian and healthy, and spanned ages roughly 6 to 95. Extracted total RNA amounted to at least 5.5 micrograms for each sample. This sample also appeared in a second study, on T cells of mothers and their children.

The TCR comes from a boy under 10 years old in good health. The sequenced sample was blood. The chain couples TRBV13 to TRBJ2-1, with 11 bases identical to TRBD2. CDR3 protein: CASSFGTSGGRNEQFF. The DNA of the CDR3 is TGTGCCAGCAGCTTCGGTACTAGCGGGGGAAGGAATGAGCAGTTCTTC.